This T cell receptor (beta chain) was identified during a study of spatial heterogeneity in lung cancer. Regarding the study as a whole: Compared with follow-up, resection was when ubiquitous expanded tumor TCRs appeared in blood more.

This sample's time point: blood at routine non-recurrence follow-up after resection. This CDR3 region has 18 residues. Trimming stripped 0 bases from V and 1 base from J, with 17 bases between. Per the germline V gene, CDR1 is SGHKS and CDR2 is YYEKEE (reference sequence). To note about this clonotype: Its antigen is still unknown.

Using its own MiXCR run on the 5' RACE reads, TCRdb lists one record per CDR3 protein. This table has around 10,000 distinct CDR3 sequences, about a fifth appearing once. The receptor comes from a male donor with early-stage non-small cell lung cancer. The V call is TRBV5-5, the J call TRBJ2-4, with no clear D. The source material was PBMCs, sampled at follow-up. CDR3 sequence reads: CASSLGTLVEGAKNIQYF. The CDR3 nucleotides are TGTGCCAGCAGCTTGGGGACGTTGGTCGAAGGGGCCAAAAACATTCAGTACTTC.